This entry lists 32 T cell receptor beta chains sequenced from one sample in a study of blood T cell repertoires in COVID-19. TCRdb keeps only in-frame clones here, not all; method: immunoSEQ multiplex PCR. The sample includes roughly 260,000 clones, around nine tenths of them seen just once. The sequenced material came from peripheral blood. All receptors derive from a woman in her twenties or thirties with COVID-19, enrolled during active disease.

On this clone itself: The same CDR3 can be traced to other DNA sequences in this sample. The genes are TRBV19 and TRBJ2-7, with D hard to call. Germline V gives CDR1 LNHDA, CDR2 SQIVND (reference sequence). CDR3 length equals 14 residues. V was cut by 1 base and J by 0 bases, with 7 bases left in between. The CDR3 here is CASSIGGLSYEQYF. CDR3 sequence (DNA): TGTGCCAGTAGTATAGGTGGCCTCTCCTACGAGCAGTACTTC.

The J gene is TRBJ1-6, the V gene TRBV30, with TRBD1 matching 7 bases. The trim removed 2 bases at V and 4 bases at J, leaving 8 bases unmatched. CDR1 is GTSNPN, CDR2 SVGIG, per germline (reference sequence). This CDR3 has 16 amino acids. The CDR3 protein is CAWSYPRDSYNSPLHF. The CDR3 DNA sequence: TGTGCCTGGAGTTACCCCCGGGACAGTTATAATTCACCCCTCCACTTT.

CDR3 in amino acids: CASRSFGRENYEQYF. The CDR3 DNA sequence: TGTGCCAGCAGAAGTTTTGGGCGGGAGAACTACGAGCAGTACTTC. The chain employs TRBV25-1 and TRBJ2-7; 7 nucleotides line up with TRBD2. V shed 6 bases and J 3 bases; nucleotides not matched to a gene: 11. Germline V gene data show CDR1 as MGHDK and CDR2 as SYGVNS. This CDR3 has 15 amino acids.

This chain links TRBV28 with TRBJ1-4; D call uncertain. Germline values: CDR1 MDHEN, CDR2 SYDVKM. Trimming removed 4 bases from V and 7 bases from J, with 10 bases in between. This CDR3 is 13 amino acids long. CDR3 in amino acids: CASSSHRGEKLFF. CDR3 bases: TGTGCCAGCAGTTCCCACCGGGGTGAAAAACTGTTTTTT.

This chain joins TRBV7-2 and TRBJ2-1, with a possible D match to TRBD2 (6 bases). Germline values: CDR1 SGHTA, CDR2 FQGNSA. This CDR3 region has 13 residues. With 1 base removed from V and 9 bases from J, the gap between germline ends came to 10 bases. CDR3 in amino acids: CASSLGVSGEQFF. The CDR3 DNA sequence: TGTGCCAGCAGCTTAGGTGTTAGCGGTGAGCAGTTCTTC.

The chain employs TRBV10-3 and TRBJ1-1; D is unresolved. The CDR3 sequence is 14 residues long. Germline V gene lookup returns CDR1 ENHRY and CDR2 SYGVKD. Trimming left V 6 bases short and J 1 base short, with 12 bases between. The CDR3 loop is CAIRGGPANTEAFF. As DNA, the CDR3 is TGTGCCATCAGAGGAGGACCGGCGAACACTGAAGCTTTCTTT.

This clone turned up a few times. The chain combines TRBV2 with TRBJ1-2, with D possibly being TRBD1 (5 bases). This CDR3 is built from 11 residues. Trimming took 8 bases from V and 13 from J, leaving 17 bases between them. Germline loops: CDR1 SNHLY, CDR2 FYNNEI. CDR3 in amino acids: CASGYADTSTF. The CDR3 DNA is TGTGCCAGCGGCTACGCGGACACCAGCACCTTC.

The rearrangement links TRBV4-1 to TRBJ2-7; D perhaps matches TRBD1 (5 bases). The length of the CDR3 is 14 residues. Trimming took 1 base from V and 4 from J, leaving 11 bases between them. Germline loops: CDR1 MGHRA, CDR2 YSYEKL. Here the CDR3 reads CASSQGSGSYEQYF. CDR3 DNA sequence: TGCGCCAGCAGCCAAGGTTCAGGGTCATACGAGCAGTACTTC.

The chain combines TRBV2 with TRBJ1-6; D remains unclear. Trimming removed 4 bases at V and 5 bases at J, with 6 bases between. This CDR3 contains 13 residues. Germline lookup yields CDR1 SNHLY and CDR2 FYNNEI. The CDR3 here is CASSVADNSPLHF. CDR3 DNA: TGTGCCAGCAGTGTTGCGGATAATTCACCCCTCCACTTT.

The chain joins TRBV6-4 to TRBJ2-1; 12 nucleotides match TRBD2. The CDR3 is 15 amino acids. Trimming took 4 bases from V and 6 from J; bases not matched to a gene: 4. Germline V gene lookup returns CDR1 MRHNA and CDR2 SNTAGT. CDR3 in DNA: TGTGCCAGCAGTGCCCTGGGACTAGCGGGCAATGAGCAGTTCTTC. Encoded protein: CASSALGLAGNEQFF.

The V call is TRBV6-1, the J call TRBJ2-7; possible D gene TRBD1, 6 bases. The CDR3 sequence is 15 residues long. Trimming left V 3 bases short and J 0 bases short, with 12 bases between. CDR1 MNHNS and CDR2 SASEGT come from the germline V gene. DNA of the CDR3: TGTGCCAGCAGTGACGACAGGCGTCCCTCCTACGAGCAGTACTTC. This encodes CASSDDRRPSYEQYF.

The chain couples TRBV19 to TRBJ1-5, with TRBD1 matching 10 bases. V shed 7 bases and J 6 bases; nucleotides not matched to a gene: 6. The CDR3 has 14 residues. CDR1 is LNHDA, CDR2 SQIVND, per germline (reference sequence). The CDR3 region is CASTNDRGRQPQHF. The CDR3 DNA reads TGTGCCAGTACTAATGACAGGGGGCGTCAGCCCCAGCATTTT.

The chain combines TRBV6-6 with TRBJ2-7; 7 bases line up with TRBD1. The J segment lost 7 bases and the V segment lost 2 bases, leaving 8 bases of the junction unmatched. The CDR3 sequence is 14 residues long. Germline lookup yields CDR1 MNHNY and CDR2 SVGAGI (reference sequence). CDR3 DNA sequence: TGTGCCAGCAGTTACGGGACAGACACGGGGGAGCAGTACTTC. This sequence encodes CASSYGTDTGEQYF.

V and J are TRBV4-2 and TRBJ1-2, with a tentative D call TRBD1 (6 bases). Germline V lookup: CDR1 LGHNA, CDR2 YNFKEQ. Between the trimmed V and J ends, which lost 5 bases and 2 bases, there was a span of 9 bases. The CDR3 consists of 13 residues. The CDR3 is CASSFQGNYGYTF. The DNA of the CDR3 is TGTGCCAGCAGCTTCCAGGGGAACTATGGCTACACCTTC.

This clone has more than one count but fewer than ten. The chain links TRBV11-3 to TRBJ2-7, with a possible D match to TRBD1 (5 bases). Per the germline V gene, CDR1 is SGHNT and CDR2 is YENEEA. The CDR3 is 12 residues long. V was clipped by 5 bases and J by 5 bases, with 10 bases between them. CDR3 bases: TGTGCCAGCAGCCCCGACAGCAACGAGCAGTACTTC. Its protein product is CASSPDSNEQYF.

This clone was seen a few times. V usage is TRBV25-1 and J usage is TRBJ2-7, with D possibly being TRBD2 (6 bases). CDR3 size: 15 residues. Germline CDR1 and CDR2: MGHDK and SYGVNS. V was cut by 2 bases and J by 2 bases, with 13 bases left in between. The CDR3 coding sequence is TGTGCCAGCAGTGAACGCAGGGAGGCGACCTACGAGCAGTACTTC. Amino acids: CASSERREATYEQYF.

Only a few counts were recorded for this clone. The chain carries TRBV5-1 and TRBJ1-6, with 8 bases lining up with TRBD1. Per germline, CDR1 SGHRS and CDR2 YFSETQ. The CDR3 has 15 residues. The V segment lost 3 bases and the J segment 9 bases; nucleotides outside the gene matches: 8. The CDR3 nucleotides are TGCGCCAGCAGCTCAAGAACCGGGACAGGTTCACCCCTCCACTTT. Protein sequence: CASSSRTGTGSPLHF. The whole variable domain, remainder taken from reference TRBV5-1 and TRBJ1-6, is KAGVTQTPRYLIKTRGQQVTLSCSPISGHRSVSWYQQTPGQGLQFLFEYFSETQRNKGNFPGRFSGRQFSNSRSEMNVSTLELGDSALYLCASSSRTGTGSPLHFGNGTRLTVT.

The genes are TRBV28 and TRBJ1-4; D ambiguous. V was trimmed by 5 bases and J by 2 bases, leaving 6 bases between them. CDR3 length: 13 amino acids. Germline loops: CDR1 MDHEN, CDR2 SYDVKM. The CDR3 DNA follows: TGTGCCAGCAGTCCCCTCACTAATGAAAAACTGTTTTTT. The encoded protein is CASSPLTNEKLFF.

The rearrangement joins TRBV4-1 to TRBJ2-7; TRBD1 matches at 8 bases. J gave up 1 base and V 3 bases, and 2 bases lay outside the gene matches. The germline V gene encodes CDR1 MGHRA and CDR2 YSYEKL. The CDR3 length is 14 residues. The CDR3 loop reads CASSHGTGSYEQYF. In nucleotides, the CDR3 is TGCGCCAGCAGCCATGGGACAGGATCCTACGAGCAGTACTTC.

The CDR3: CASSHPRGRDRETQYF. DNA for the CDR3: TGTGCCAGCAGCCACCCCCGCGGGAGGGATCGGGAGACCCAGTACTTC. This chain uses TRBV11-2 with TRBJ2-5, with 9 bases aligning to TRBD2. The V gene end was trimmed by 5 bases and the J gene end by 5 bases; junction bases not matched to a gene: 12. There are 16 residues in the CDR3. CDR1 SGHAT and CDR2 FQNNGV come from the germline V gene.

This clone appeared a few times. The rearrangement links TRBV11-2 to TRBJ2-5; the D gene is possibly TRBD2 (5 bases). CDR3 length: 15 amino acids. Trimming shortened V by 5 bases and J by 2 bases, and 15 bases separated the two germline ends. CDR1 SGHAT and CDR2 FQNNGV come from the germline V gene. The CDR3 spells CASSQVSAGQETQYF. The CDR3 DNA follows: TGTGCCAGCAGCCAGGTATCCGCGGGTCAAGAGACCCAGTACTTC.

The rearrangement uses TRBV29-1 and TRBJ2-1, with 9 bases lining up with TRBD2. The CDR3 covers 13 residues. Germline CDR1 is SQVTM and CDR2 is ANQGSEA. Trimming at V came to 4 bases and at J to 4 bases, leaving 2 bases not matched to a gene. CDR3 sequence (DNA): TGCAGCGTTGGCGGGGGGGCGTACAATGAGCAGTTCTTC. Amino acids: CSVGGGAYNEQFF.

V is TRBV29-1 and J is TRBJ1-2; 7 bases are a match to TRBD1. The CDR3 length is 13 residues. Germline V lookup: CDR1 SQVTM, CDR2 ANQGSEA. With V trimmed by 4 bases and J by 4 bases, 6 bases remained unmatched. The CDR3 DNA is TGCAGCGTTGGAGGAGGGGGCTCCTATGGCTACACCTTC. Its protein is CSVGGGGSYGYTF.

This clone appeared a few times. The chain couples TRBV28 to TRBJ2-7; TRBD1 matches 8 bases. This CDR3 is built from 14 residues. With 3 bases clipped from V and 7 bases from J, the junction kept 8 bases outside the gene matches. Germline CDR1 and CDR2: MDHEN and SYDVKM. Written as DNA, the CDR3 is TGTGCCAGCAGTTTCGGACAGGGTAGTAGTGAGCAGTACTTC. Protein: CASSFGQGSSEQYF.

Concerning this clone itself: Germline and junction disagree at one end, which may indicate a read error. The chain employs TRBV19 and TRBJ2-5, with 11 bases that match TRBD2. CDR1 is LNHDA and CDR2 is SQIVND in the germline V gene (reference sequence). The CDR3 spans 15 residues. CDR3 loop: CASSIAGGPRETQYF. CDR3 nucleotides: TGTGCCAGTAGCATAGCGGGAGGGCCGCGGGAGACCCAGTACTTC. The whole variable domain, remainder taken from reference TRBV19 and TRBJ2-5, is DGGITQSPKYLFRKEGQNVTLSCEQNLNHDAMYWYRQDPGQGLRLIYYSQIVNDFQKGDIAEGYSVSREKKESFPLTVTSAQKNPTAFYLCASSIAGGPRETQYFGPGTRLLVL.

The V gene is TRBV28, the J gene TRBJ2-5; 10 bases match TRBD2. After removal of 3 bases from V and 6 bases from J, the junction contained 7 bases not matched to a gene. The CDR3 is 15 amino acids. The germline V gene has CDR1 MDHEN and CDR2 SYDVKM. DNA of the CDR3: TGTGCCAGCAGTTTTATTCCTAGCGGGAGTAAGACCCAGTACTTC. Protein product: CASSFIPSGSKTQYF.

This rearrangement joins TRBV5-4 to TRBJ2-7; D gene ambiguous. CDR1 is SGHNT and CDR2 is YYREEE in the germline V gene (reference sequence). CDR3 length equals 15 residues. V was clipped by 4 bases and J by 0 bases, with 14 bases between them. CDR3 region: CASSPQDTASYEQYF. The CDR3 bases are TGTGCCAGCAGCCCCCAAGACACCGCCTCCTACGAGCAGTACTTC.

The V gene is TRBV6-5, the J gene TRBJ1-5, with 7 bases aligning to TRBD1. V was pared by 4 bases and J by 4 bases, with 7 bases of the junction left unmatched. Germline values: CDR1 MNHEY, CDR2 SVGAGI. The CDR3 loop spans 15 amino acids. This CDR3 reads CASSSQGVGNQPQHF. The CDR3 DNA reads TGTGCCAGCAGTTCCCAGGGGGTCGGGAATCAGCCCCAGCATTTT.

The CDR3 DNA is TGCGCCAGCAGCCAAGGGACTAGCAGCAGGCCAGATACGCAGTATTTT. Amino acid sequence: CASSQGTSSRPDTQYF. The chain combines TRBV4-1 with TRBJ2-3; 8 nucleotides match TRBD2. The CDR3 loop spans 16 amino acids. Germline values: CDR1 MGHRA, CDR2 YSYEKL. The trim removed 1 base at V and 4 bases at J, leaving 7 bases unmatched.

This rearrangement joins TRBV5-1 to TRBJ2-2, with D possibly matching TRBD1 (5 bases). Trimming shortened V by 5 bases and J by 5 bases, and 16 bases separated the two germline ends. CDR1 is SGHRS and CDR2 is YFSETQ in the germline V gene. The CDR3 is made up of 15 amino acids. The CDR3 coding sequence is TGCGCCAGCAGTTCAGGGTTCGACTCAACCGGGGAGCTGTTTTTT. It encodes CASSSGFDSTGELFF.

This chain uses TRBV4-3 with TRBJ1-1; TRBD1 might be the D (6 bases). There are 15 residues in the CDR3. Germline V gene lookup returns CDR1 LGHNA and CDR2 YSLEER. The ends were cut back, 0 bases at V and 3 bases at J, with 11 bases in the middle. The CDR3 nucleotides read TGCGCCAGCAGCCAAGATCGGGGGGCCGACACTGAAGCTTTCTTT. This codes for CASSQDRGADTEAFF.

This clone was seen only once. The chain uses TRBV24-1 and TRBJ1-3; D gene ambiguous. Germline CDR1 reads KGHDR; CDR2 reads SFDVKD. The CDR3 is made up of 14 amino acids. With 0 bases removed from V and 8 bases from J, the gap between germline ends came to 10 bases. Written as DNA, the CDR3 is TGTGCCACCAGTGATTTGGCCCATCGGTACACCATATATTTT. It is translated as CATSDLAHRYTIYF.